The sample holds a few counts of the clone carrying this T cell receptor beta chain. Its antigen is as yet unknown. Investigators prepared the TCR beta libraries by applying iRepertoire HTBI primers and Arm-PCR of CDR3 regions. Using its own MiXCR run on the multiplex PCR reads, TCRdb lists one record per CDR3 protein. The sample includes about 420,000 distinct CDR3 sequences, 15% to 20% of them seen just once. V gave up 3 bases and J gave up 4 bases; unmatched junction bases: 11. Germline V gene sequence: CDR1 MDHEN, CDR2 SYDVKM. The CDR3 spans 16 residues. This sample stems from a study of regulatory T cells in long-lasting Graves disease. Turning to the study itself: For under 3 months, newly diagnosed Graves' patients had been taking antithyroid drugs. Study-wide results and caveats: New patients shared fewer public clonotypes (more than 850) than persistent patients did (2,741).

The time point here: newly diagnosed GD, antithyroid drugs for less than 3 months. There was RNA extracted from PBMCs, and the TCR library was made from it. This same sample was also part of a study on T cells in Graves' hyperthyroidism and ophthalmopathy. As that report states: Used for diagnoses were clinical symptoms, serum thyroxine and TRAb, thyroid ultrasound and orbital computed tomography. The HTBI primer set served for first-round RT-PCR of the TCR CDR3.

This receptor was identified in a woman aged 18 to 35 with Graves disease. V gene TRBV28 combines with J gene TRBJ1-2, with 7 bases lining up with TRBD1. This specimen consisted of peripheral blood mononuclear cells (PBMCs), obtained at new diagnosis, from a patient treated with antithyroid drugs. The CDR3 is CASSFTTGGQSYGYTF. For the CDR3, the DNA is TGTGCCAGCAGTTTCACAACCGGGGGACAGAGCTATGGCTACACCTTC.